This T cell receptor beta chain was recovered during a study of CD8+ T cells in alopecia areata. Study results and limitations: Scalp repertoires also include resident alphabeta T cells from normal skin. Possibly as an HLA-related effect, TCR sharing across patients appeared less clear than in mice. Affected scalp, especially in alopecia totalis/universalis, had a higher clonality than normal scalp did.

Peripheral blood, together with lesional scalp punch biopsies, was collected from alopecia areata patients. Extraction and reverse transcription of RNA yielded cDNA as the sequencing template. Using immunoSEQ multiplex PCR, the repertoire was profiled, and TCRdb retains in-frame clones only, with some absent. This table has 150,000 or so clones, around 50% appearing once. This CDR3 spans 15 amino acids. Germline CDR1 MDHEN, CDR2 SYDVKM. Trimming left V 4 bases short and J 8 bases short, with 21 bases between. With regard to this clone: No antigen is known for it.

V usage is TRBV28 and J usage is TRBJ2-7; the D gene is possibly TRBD2 (6 bases). This sequence was found in a human donor with alopecia areata. Specimen: CD4+ T cells sorted from blood. In nucleotides, the CDR3 is TGTGCCAGCAGTTCATCGGGACTGTCGGACGAAAAGCAGTACTTC. Translating gives CASSSSGLSDEKQYF.